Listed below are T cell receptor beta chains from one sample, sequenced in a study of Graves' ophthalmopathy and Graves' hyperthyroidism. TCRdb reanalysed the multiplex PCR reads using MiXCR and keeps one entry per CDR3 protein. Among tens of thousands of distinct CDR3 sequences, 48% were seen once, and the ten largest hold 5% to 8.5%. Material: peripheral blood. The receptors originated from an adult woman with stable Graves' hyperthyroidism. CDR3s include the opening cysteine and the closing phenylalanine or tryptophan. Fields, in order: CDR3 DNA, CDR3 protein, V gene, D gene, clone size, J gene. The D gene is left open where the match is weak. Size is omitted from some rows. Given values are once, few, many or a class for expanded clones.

DNA: TGTGCCAGCGGAGACTACTACGAGCAGTACTTC; CDR3: CASGDYYEQYF; V: TRBV7-2; D: NA; size: medium-sized; J: TRBJ2-7
DNA: TGTGCCAGCAGTGACGAACTCTACGAGCGGGGTGTCTATGGCTACGCCTTC; CDR3: CASSDELYERGVYGYAF; V: TRBV6-4; D: NA; size: NA; J: TRBJ1-2
DNA: TGCAGTGCTATCCCCCTGACTAGCGGGGGGAAAGGCAATGAGCAGTTCTTC; CDR3: CSAIPLTSGGKGNEQFF; V: TRBV20-1; D: TRBD2; size: once; J: TRBJ2-1
DNA: TGCAGTGCTATGGGAACATGGGCGGGAAGAAACAATGAGCAGTTCTTC; CDR3: CSAMGTWAGRNNEQFF; V: TRBV20-1; D: NA; size: medium-sized; J: TRBJ2-1
DNA: TGTGCCAGCAGCCTCGGACCGATACACAATGAGCAGTTCTTC; CDR3: CASSLGPIHNEQFF; V: TRBV5-8; D: NA; size: many; J: TRBJ2-1
DNA: TGCAACGTTAATGGAGGGCGCCTAGCGGGAGGGAGCACAGATACGCAATATTTT; CDR3: CNVNGGRLAGGSTDTQYF; V: TRBV29-1; D: TRBD2; size: NA; J: TRBJ2-3
DNA: TGCAGTGCTAGGGAATATAGCGGGAGCTCCTACGAGCAGTACTTC; CDR3: CSAREYSGSSYEQYF; V: TRBV20-1; D: TRBD2; size: medium-sized; J: TRBJ2-7
DNA: TGTGCCAGTAGGAGCAGGGGGGTCAACACTGAAGCTTTCTTT; CDR3: CASRSRGVNTEAFF; V: TRBV19; D: TRBD1; size: many; J: TRBJ1-1
DNA: TGTGCCAGCAGTAAGAGTGATGGCAATCAGCCCCAGTACTTC; CDR3: CASSKSDGNQPQYF; V: TRBV2; D: NA; size: NA; J: TRBJ2-5
DNA: TGCGCCAGCAGCCACAAAGCGGGATTGGAGCAGTTCTTC; CDR3: CASSHKAGLEQFF; V: TRBV4-3; D: TRBD2; size: many; J: TRBJ2-1
DNA: TGTGCCAGCAGTGGGTCTCCTCGTGAAAAACTGTTTTTT; CDR3: CASSGSPREKLFF; V: TRBV25-1; D: NA; size: few; J: TRBJ1-4
DNA: TGCAGTGCTACCGGACTAGCGGGAGTATCGTACGAGCAGTACTTC; CDR3: CSATGLAGVSYEQYF; V: TRBV20-1; D: TRBD2; size: medium-sized; J: TRBJ2-7
DNA: TGTGCCTGCTCACCAAGGAACATTGCCGGGACAGGTCCCTCTGGGGCCAACGTCCTGACTTTC; CDR3: CACSPRNIAGTGPSGANVLTF; V: TRBV18; D: TRBD1; size: NA; J: TRBJ2-6
DNA: TGTGCCAGCTCATGGAACAGGGGGGAGACCCAGTACTTC; CDR3: CASSWNRGETQYF; V: TRBV18; D: TRBD1; size: many; J: TRBJ2-5
DNA: TGTGCCATCAGTGAGATGGCTAGCGGGGGAGATACGCAGTATTTT; CDR3: CAISEMASGGDTQYF; V: TRBV10-3; D: TRBD2; size: NA; J: TRBJ2-3
DNA: TGTGCCAGCAGCTTAAACCGGGAGGGGGCCTACGAGCAGTACTTC; CDR3: CASSLNREGAYEQYF; V: TRBV5-8; D: TRBD2; size: many; J: TRBJ2-7
DNA: TGTGCCAGCAGTGAAGGTGGACTAGCGATCGATGAGCAGTTCTTC; CDR3: CASSEGGLAIDEQFF; V: TRBV6-1; D: TRBD2; size: many; J: TRBJ2-1
DNA: TGCGCCAGCAGCTACGGACAGATAAACACTGAAGCTTTCTTT; CDR3: CASSYGQINTEAFF; V: TRBV5-1; D: NA; size: many; J: TRBJ1-1
DNA: TGCAGAGCTAGCCGGTACAAACTATACTCTGGGGCCAATGTCCTGACTTTC; CDR3: CRASRYKLYSGANVLTF; V: TRBV20-1; D: NA; size: NA; J: TRBJ2-6
DNA: TGTGCCACTTCTTCGGGGGGCGCGCACACTGAAGCTTTCTTT; CDR3: CATSSGGAHTEAFF; V: TRBV24-1; D: NA; size: few; J: TRBJ1-1
DNA: TGTGCCAGCAGCTTAGTGGGCACAGTGGAAAAAGAGACCCAGCATTTT; CDR3: CASSLVGTVEKETQHF; V: TRBV7-6; D: NA; size: NA; J: TRBJ1-5
DNA: TGTGCCAGCAGTACCAGGGCCCATAGCTCCTACAATGAGCAGTTCTTC; CDR3: CASSTRAHSSYNEQFF; V: TRBV27; D: NA; size: many; J: TRBJ2-1
DNA: TGTGCCAGCAGTTTTGCGGGGGGCGCGTCAGATACGCAGTATTTT; CDR3: CASSFAGGASDTQYF; V: TRBV12-3/TRBV12-4; D: TRBD2; size: many; J: TRBJ2-3
DNA: TGTGCCAGCCCCCTCAGGGGGAACACCGGGGAGCTGTTTTTT; CDR3: CASPLRGNTGELFF; V: TRBV13; D: NA; size: NA; J: TRBJ2-2
DNA: TGTGCCAGCAGTCCCCTCCCGGGGGCCTATGGCTACACCTTC; CDR3: CASSPLPGAYGYTF; V: TRBV6-5; D: NA; size: many; J: TRBJ1-2
DNA: TGTGCCAGCAGCTTAAGACTAGCGGGGGCTCCAGAGACCCAGTACTTC; CDR3: CASSLRLAGAPETQYF; V: TRBV7-3; D: TRBD2; size: NA; J: TRBJ2-5
DNA: TGTGCCAGCAGGATTACAGATACGCAGTATTTT; CDR3: CASRITDTQYF; V: TRBV2; D: NA; size: NA; J: TRBJ2-3
DNA: TGCAGTGCGGGGGCACGGCGGTTGCCCGCCATCTACAATGAGCAGTTCTTC; CDR3: CSAGARRLPAIYNEQFF; V: TRBV20-1; D: NA; size: NA; J: TRBJ2-1
DNA: TGCAGTGCTAGATTTTCAGAGAACACTGAAGCTTTCTTT; CDR3: CSARFSENTEAFF; V: TRBV20-1; D: NA; size: medium-sized; J: TRBJ1-1
DNA: TGTGCCAGTAGTTCCCGGGACAGGAACACTGAAGCTTTCTTT; CDR3: CASSSRDRNTEAFF; V: TRBV19; D: TRBD1; size: few; J: TRBJ1-1
DNA: TGCAGTGCTAGAGGCGCAGGGTCCAATGAGCAGTTCTTC; CDR3: CSARGAGSNEQFF; V: TRBV20-1; D: NA; size: medium-sized; J: TRBJ2-1
DNA: TGTGCCACCAGCAGAGATAGGGCCAGGGAGTCGACAGATACGCAGTATTTT; CDR3: CATSRDRARESTDTQYF; V: TRBV15; D: NA; size: NA; J: TRBJ2-3
DNA: TGTGCCAGCAGCGATGGAACAGGGCGGGGCCATGAGCAGTTCTTC; CDR3: CASSDGTGRGHEQFF; V: TRBV9; D: NA; size: NA; J: TRBJ2-1
DNA: TGTGCCAGCAGCCTAGCGGGGACCCCAAATGAGCAGTTCTTC; CDR3: CASSLAGTPNEQFF; V: TRBV11-2; D: TRBD2; size: many; J: TRBJ2-1
DNA: TGTGCCAGCAGCTTAGTAGAGGACGGGCGTAACTATGGCTACACCTTC; CDR3: CASSLVEDGRNYGYTF; V: TRBV7-6; D: NA; size: medium-sized; J: TRBJ1-2
DNA: TGTGCCAGTAGTGAGGACAGGAATGAAAAACTGTTTTTT; CDR3: CASSEDRNEKLFF; V: TRBV19; D: TRBD1; size: medium-sized; J: TRBJ1-4
DNA: TGTGCCACCAGCAGCGAGGACAGGGCTCCCATAGGGTGGAGGAACACTGAAGCTTTCTTT; CDR3: CATSSEDRAPIGWRNTEAFF; V: TRBV25-1; D: TRBD1; size: once; J: TRBJ1-1
DNA: TGTGCCAGCAGCACCACTAGCATCTCGTGGGAGACCCAGTACTTC; CDR3: CASSTTSISWETQYF; V: TRBV7-2; D: NA; size: medium-sized; J: TRBJ2-5
DNA: TGTGCCAGTAGTTCCTGGGGGACAGCCTCCTACAATGAGCAGTTCTTC; CDR3: CASSSWGTASYNEQFF; V: TRBV19; D: TRBD1; size: many; J: TRBJ2-1
DNA: TGTGCCAGCACCAATTCGGATTCACCCCTCCACTTT; CDR3: CASTNSDSPLHF; V: TRBV12-3/TRBV12-4; D: NA; size: NA; J: TRBJ1-6
DNA: TGTGCCATCCACCGGGGGTTTAGCTATGGCTACACCTTC; CDR3: CAIHRGFSYGYTF; V: TRBV28; D: NA; size: many; J: TRBJ1-2
DNA: TGTGCCAGCACCGAAGGGCTAGCGTCCTACAATGAGCAGTTCTTC; CDR3: CASTEGLASYNEQFF; V: TRBV7-2; D: NA; size: NA; J: TRBJ2-1
DNA: TGCAGTGCTAGAGATAGGTGGACCGATACGCAGTATTTT; CDR3: CSARDRWTDTQYF; V: TRBV20-1; D: NA; size: NA; J: TRBJ2-3
DNA: TGCAGTGTACCCCGCGTAGCGGGAGGCCGGGGCGGGGAGCTGTTTTTT; CDR3: CSVPRVAGGRGGELFF; V: TRBV20-1; D: TRBD2; size: many; J: TRBJ2-2
DNA: TGCAGTGCTAGAGGTGGCTTTGGCAGCGAGCAGCCCCAGCATTTT; CDR3: CSARGGFGSEQPQHF; V: TRBV20-1; D: NA; size: NA; J: TRBJ1-5
DNA: TGTGCCATCAGTGAGTCAGGGGAAGTTTACGAGCAGTACTTC; CDR3: CAISESGEVYEQYF; V: TRBV10-3; D: NA; size: medium-sized; J: TRBJ2-7
DNA: TGTGCCAGCAGTGAAGGGATCACGACTAAGCAGTTCTTC; CDR3: CASSEGITTKQFF; V: TRBV2; D: NA; size: NA; J: TRBJ2-1
DNA: TGTGCCAGCAGTGAAGTCCAATTCTCACCCCTCCACTTT; CDR3: CASSEVQFSPLHF; V: TRBV6-1; D: NA; size: many; J: TRBJ1-6
DNA: TGTGCCAGCAGCCTGGCGGGGAAGCAGCCCCAGCATTTT; CDR3: CASSLAGKQPQHF; V: TRBV12-3/TRBV12-4; D: NA; size: NA; J: TRBJ1-5
DNA: TGTGCCACCCCTGAGCGGGAGGCCGATGAGCAGTTCTTC; CDR3: CATPEREADEQFF; V: TRBV24-1; D: TRBD2; size: NA; J: TRBJ2-1
DNA: TGCGCCAGCAGCTTAGGGACGGGAATCTCCTACGAGCAGTACTTC; CDR3: CASSLGTGISYEQYF; V: TRBV5-1; D: NA; size: many; J: TRBJ2-7
DNA: TGCGCCAGCAGCCAAGCCGGTGACTACAATGAGCAGTTCTTC; CDR3: CASSQAGDYNEQFF; V: TRBV4-1; D: NA; size: many; J: TRBJ2-1
DNA: TGCAGCGTCGCCAGGGGGGGGCAAGGCTATGGCTACACCTTC; CDR3: CSVARGGQGYGYTF; V: TRBV20-1; D: TRBD1; size: NA; J: TRBJ1-2
DNA: TGTGCCAGCAGCGTAGGTGGACGGAGGAACAATCAGCCCCAGCATTTT; CDR3: CASSVGGRRNNQPQHF; V: TRBV7-2; D: NA; size: NA; J: TRBJ1-5
DNA: TGTGCCACCAGTGATTTGACAGGGGAGACCCAGTACTTC; CDR3: CATSDLTGETQYF; V: TRBV24-1; D: NA; size: medium-sized; J: TRBJ2-5